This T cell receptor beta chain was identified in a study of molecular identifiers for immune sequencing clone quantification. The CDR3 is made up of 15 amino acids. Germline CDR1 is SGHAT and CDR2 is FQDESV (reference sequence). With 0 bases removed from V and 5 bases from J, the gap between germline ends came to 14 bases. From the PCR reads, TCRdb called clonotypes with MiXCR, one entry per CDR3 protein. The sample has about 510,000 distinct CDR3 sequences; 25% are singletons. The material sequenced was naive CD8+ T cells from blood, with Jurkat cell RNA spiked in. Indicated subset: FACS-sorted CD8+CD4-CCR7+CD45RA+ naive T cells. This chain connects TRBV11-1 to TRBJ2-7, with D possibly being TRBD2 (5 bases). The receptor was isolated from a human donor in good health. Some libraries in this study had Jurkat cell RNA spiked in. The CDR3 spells CASSLAASPFHEQYF. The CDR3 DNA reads TGTGCCAGCAGCTTAGCGGCTAGCCCATTCCACGAGCAGTACTTC.